The rows below give T cell receptor beta chains drawn from one sample of a study of blood T cell repertoires in COVID-19. Sequencing used immunoSEQ multiplex PCR; TCRdb keeps in-frame clones, though not all of them. This sample has 240,000 or so clones, with approximately 83% found just once. Material for sequencing was PBMCs or T cells enriched from blood (not recorded which). The receptors were sampled from a middle-aged woman with acute COVID-19. Both conserved end residues are part of each CDR3. Each record gives: clone size, CDR3 length, J gene, V gene, D gene, CDR3 DNA, CDR3 protein. A D gene is named only where the DNA matches it firmly. Some rows have no size entry. The others give once, few or many, or a class for an expanded clone.

clone_size: .
cdr3_length: 13
j_call: TRBJ2-7
v_call: TRBV15
d_call: TRBD1
cdr3_nt: TGTGCCACCAGCGAAAGGACAGGGGGCGAGCAGTACTTC
cdr3_aa: CATSERTGGEQYF

clone_size: .
cdr3_length: 17
j_call: TRBJ1-3
v_call: TRBV6-1
d_call: TRBD1
cdr3_nt: TGTGCCAGCAGTGAACAGACAGGGATAAGCTCTGGAAACACCATATATTTT
cdr3_aa: CASSEQTGISSGNTIYF

clone_size: .
cdr3_length: 13
j_call: TRBJ1-1
v_call: TRBV19
d_call: .
cdr3_nt: TGTGCCAGTAGTATAGAACAGGGATCTGAAGCTTTCTTT
cdr3_aa: CASSIEQGSEAFF

clone_size: .
cdr3_length: 15
j_call: TRBJ1-1
v_call: TRBV5-1
d_call: TRBD1
cdr3_nt: TGCGCCAGCAGCTTCTATTTTACAGGGGGCACTGAAGCTTTCTTT
cdr3_aa: CASSFYFTGGTEAFF

clone_size: .
cdr3_length: 17
j_call: TRBJ2-2
v_call: TRBV7-2
d_call: TRBD2
cdr3_nt: TGTGCCAGCAGCTTAAGCCTAGCGGGACATTACACCGGGGAGCTGTTTTTT
cdr3_aa: CASSLSLAGHYTGELFF

clone_size: .
cdr3_length: 17
j_call: TRBJ2-3
v_call: TRBV7-9
d_call: .
cdr3_nt: TGTGCCAGCAGCCCCCGCAAAGGGCCTAGCGCCACAGATACGCAGTATTTT
cdr3_aa: CASSPRKGPSATDTQYF

clone_size: .
cdr3_length: 16
j_call: TRBJ2-5
v_call: TRBV19
d_call: .
cdr3_nt: TGTGCCAGTAGTATGACCCAGGGGAGGGCCCAAGAGACCCAGTACTTC
cdr3_aa: CASSMTQGRAQETQYF

clone_size: .
cdr3_length: 13
j_call: TRBJ1-2
v_call: TRBV5-1
d_call: TRBD1
cdr3_nt: TGCGCCAGCAGCCTTCCAGGGGGCGATGGCTACACCTTC
cdr3_aa: CASSLPGGDGYTF

clone_size: .
cdr3_length: 14
j_call: TRBJ1-6
v_call: TRBV27
d_call: .
cdr3_nt: TGTGCCAGCAGTTTTCTCGGGCAGGGCTCACCCCTCCACTTT
cdr3_aa: CASSFLGQGSPLHF

clone_size: .
cdr3_length: 14
j_call: TRBJ1-1
v_call: TRBV29-1
d_call: .
cdr3_nt: TGCAGCGTTGAATCGGGGGGAGGGAACACTGAAGCTTTCTTT
cdr3_aa: CSVESGGGNTEAFF

clone_size: few
cdr3_length: 12
j_call: TRBJ1-3
v_call: TRBV19
d_call: .
cdr3_nt: TGTGCCAGTAGTCCAATCCCAAACACCATATATTTT
cdr3_aa: CASSPIPNTIYF

clone_size: .
cdr3_length: 16
j_call: TRBJ2-5
v_call: TRBV19
d_call: TRBD2
cdr3_nt: TGTGCCAGTAGTCACACTAGCGGGAGCAGGCTAGAGACCCAGTACTTC
cdr3_aa: CASSHTSGSRLETQYF

clone_size: .
cdr3_length: 15
j_call: TRBJ2-5
v_call: TRBV21-1
d_call: .
cdr3_nt: TGTGCCAGCAGCGACCGGGACAGGGGCCAAGAGACCCAGTACTTC
cdr3_aa: CASSDRDRGQETQYF